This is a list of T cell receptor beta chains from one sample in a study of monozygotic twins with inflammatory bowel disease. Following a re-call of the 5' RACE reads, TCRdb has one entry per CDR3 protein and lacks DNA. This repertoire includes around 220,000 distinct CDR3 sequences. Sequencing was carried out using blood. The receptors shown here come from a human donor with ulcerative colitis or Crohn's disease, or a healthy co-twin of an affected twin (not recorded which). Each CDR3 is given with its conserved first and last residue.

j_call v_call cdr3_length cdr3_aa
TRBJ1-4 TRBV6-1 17 CASSTGEAGSQSEKLFF
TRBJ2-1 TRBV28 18 CASSSVFSTSGSYNEQFF
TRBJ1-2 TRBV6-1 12 CASSEVSYGYTF
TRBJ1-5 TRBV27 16 CASSITGGYSNQPQHF
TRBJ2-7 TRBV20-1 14 CSPLSLGTLHEQYF
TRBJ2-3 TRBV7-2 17 CASSLAGGRLAGDTQYF
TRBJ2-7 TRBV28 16 CARSYIPGQRNYEQYF
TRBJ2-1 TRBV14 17 CASSPLGEQSSYNEQFF
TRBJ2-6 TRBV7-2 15 CASSPQGTGANVLTF
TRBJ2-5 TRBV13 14 CASSSDPRGETQYF
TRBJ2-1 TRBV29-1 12 CSVVRLDNEQFF
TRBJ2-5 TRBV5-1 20 CASSLAKLGLAGALQETQYF
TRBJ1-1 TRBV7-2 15 CASSPPGQGGTEAFF
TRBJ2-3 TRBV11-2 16 CASSVTSGRVTDTQYF
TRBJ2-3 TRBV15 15 CATRDFGGDTDTQYF
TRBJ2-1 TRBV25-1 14 CASRNSGSSSEQFF
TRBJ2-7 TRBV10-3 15 CATREGSESLRFQYF
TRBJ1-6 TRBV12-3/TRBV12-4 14 CASSFLGGGSPLHF
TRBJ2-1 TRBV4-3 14 CASSQDAVMDLQFF
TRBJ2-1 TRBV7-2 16 CASSSTSGMGPNEQFF
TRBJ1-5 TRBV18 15 CASSPGTETGQPQHF
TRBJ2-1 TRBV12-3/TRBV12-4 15 CASSWGGGPYNEQFF
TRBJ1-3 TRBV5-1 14 CASSETVSGNTIYF
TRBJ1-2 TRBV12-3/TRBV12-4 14 CASSPGPGMYGYTF
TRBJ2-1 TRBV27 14 CATRQGGPYNEQFF
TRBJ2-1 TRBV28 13 CASSPMRGGEQFF
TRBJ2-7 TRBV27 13 CASRSGGVYEQYF
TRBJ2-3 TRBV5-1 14 CASSRRENTDTQYF
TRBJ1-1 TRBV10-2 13 CASSESISLEAFF
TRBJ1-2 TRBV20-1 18 CSASLLNYPMEGFDGYTF
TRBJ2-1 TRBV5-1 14 CASSLGQSFSEQFF
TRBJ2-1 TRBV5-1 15 CASSLLAGSGNEQFF
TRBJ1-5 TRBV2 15 CASSVGGRGNQPQHF
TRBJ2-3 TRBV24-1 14 CATSDATRTDTQYF
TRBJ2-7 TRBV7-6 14 CASSSEASSYEQYF
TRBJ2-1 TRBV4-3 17 CASSQAPGQGFGNEQFF
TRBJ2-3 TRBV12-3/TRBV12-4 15 CASSPSAQGTDTQYF